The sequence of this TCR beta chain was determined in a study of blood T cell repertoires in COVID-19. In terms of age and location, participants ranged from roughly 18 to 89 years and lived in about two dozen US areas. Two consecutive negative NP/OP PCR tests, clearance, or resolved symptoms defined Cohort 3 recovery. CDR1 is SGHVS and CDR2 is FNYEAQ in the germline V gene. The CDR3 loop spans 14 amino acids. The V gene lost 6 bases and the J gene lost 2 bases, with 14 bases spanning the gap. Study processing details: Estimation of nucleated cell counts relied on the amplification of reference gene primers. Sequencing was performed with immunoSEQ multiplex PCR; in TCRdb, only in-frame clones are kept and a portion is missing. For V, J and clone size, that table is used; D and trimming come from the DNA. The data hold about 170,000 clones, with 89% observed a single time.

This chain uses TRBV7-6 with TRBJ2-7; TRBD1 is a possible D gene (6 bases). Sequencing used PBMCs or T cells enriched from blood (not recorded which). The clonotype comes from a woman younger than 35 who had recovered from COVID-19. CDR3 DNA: TGTGCCAGCAGGGGGGCGGGCGAGGCCTACGAGCAGTACTTC. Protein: CASRGAGEAYEQYF.